This TCR beta chain was documented in a study of circulating and synovial CD4+ cells in juvenile arthritis. Findings and caveats of the study: Circulating pathogenic-like and bulk T cells looked alike by Vbeta family usage. CPL and bulk CD4 samples differed at least tenfold in T cell genomes.

The data were produced by immunoSEQ multiplex PCR, yet TCRdb's version contains in-frame clones alone and is incomplete. The table has 39,000 or so clones, about 94% seen once. To note about this clone: Its antigen remains unknown.

The CDR3 is 16 residues long. The germline V gene encodes CDR1 MNHEY and CDR2 SMNVEV (reference sequence). Trimming removed 5 bases at V and 1 base at J, with 17 bases between. Samples derive from patients with active juvenile idiopathic arthritis. The chain combines TRBV27 with TRBJ1-1, with D perhaps TRBD1 (5 bases). Sequencing was performed on CD4+ T cells from blood. The TCR originated in a human donor with juvenile idiopathic arthritis. This CDR3 reads CASSLNSGRGNTEAFF. The CDR3 bases are TGTGCCAGCAGTCTTAACTCAGGGAGGGGGAACACTGAAGCTTTCTTT.